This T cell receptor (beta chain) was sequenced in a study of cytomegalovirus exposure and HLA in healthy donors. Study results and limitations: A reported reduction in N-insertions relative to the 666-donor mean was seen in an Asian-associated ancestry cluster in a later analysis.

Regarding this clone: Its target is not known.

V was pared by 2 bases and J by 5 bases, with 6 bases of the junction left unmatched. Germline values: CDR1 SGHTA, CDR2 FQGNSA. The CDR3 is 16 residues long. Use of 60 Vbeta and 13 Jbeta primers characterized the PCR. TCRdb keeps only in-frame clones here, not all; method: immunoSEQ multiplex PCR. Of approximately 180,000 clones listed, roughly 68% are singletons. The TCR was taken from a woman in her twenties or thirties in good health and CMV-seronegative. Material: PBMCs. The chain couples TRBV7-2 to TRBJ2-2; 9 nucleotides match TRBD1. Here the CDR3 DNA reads TGTGCCAGCAGCTTAACGGGACAGGGTCCTACCGGGGAGCTGTTTTTT. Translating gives CASSLTGQGPTGELFF.